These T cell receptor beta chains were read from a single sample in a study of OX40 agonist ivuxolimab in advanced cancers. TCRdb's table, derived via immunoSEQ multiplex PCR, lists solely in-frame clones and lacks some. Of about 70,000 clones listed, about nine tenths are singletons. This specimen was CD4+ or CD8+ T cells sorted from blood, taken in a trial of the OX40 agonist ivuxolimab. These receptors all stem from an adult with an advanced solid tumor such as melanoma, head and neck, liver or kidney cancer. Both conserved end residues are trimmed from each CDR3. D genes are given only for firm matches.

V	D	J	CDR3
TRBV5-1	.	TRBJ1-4	ASSPLSTNEKLF
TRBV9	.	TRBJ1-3	ASKREGGVGNTIY
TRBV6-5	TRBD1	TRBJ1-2	ASSFYRGMGYT
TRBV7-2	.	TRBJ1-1	ASSLVGVANTEAF
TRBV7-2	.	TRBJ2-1	ASSPSGVHEQF
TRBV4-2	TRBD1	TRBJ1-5	ASSQEGRGGGISNQPQH
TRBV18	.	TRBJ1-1	ASSPQEGRTEAF
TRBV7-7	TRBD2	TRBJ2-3	ASSPSGVTDTQY
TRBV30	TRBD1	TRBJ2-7	AWMTGLSYEQY
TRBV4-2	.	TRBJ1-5	ASSQETGNQPQH
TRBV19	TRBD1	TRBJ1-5	ASSSRGPLNQPQH
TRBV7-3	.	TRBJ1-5	ASSPRRESQPQH
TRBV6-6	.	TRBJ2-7	ASGVDSSYEQY
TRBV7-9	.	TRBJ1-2	ASSLGSGDLYGYT
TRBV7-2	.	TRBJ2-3	ASSPRWTTSGTDTQY
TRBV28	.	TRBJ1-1	ASSLQGNTEAF
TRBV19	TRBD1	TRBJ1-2	ASSSGTGVNYGYT
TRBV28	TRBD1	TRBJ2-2	ASSPNRGLF
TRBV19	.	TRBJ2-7	ASTGRGDHYEQY
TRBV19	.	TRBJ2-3	ASRGRGEDTQY
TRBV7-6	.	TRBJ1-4	ASSSSRGNEKLF
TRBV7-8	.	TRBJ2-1	ASSSYGGHEQF